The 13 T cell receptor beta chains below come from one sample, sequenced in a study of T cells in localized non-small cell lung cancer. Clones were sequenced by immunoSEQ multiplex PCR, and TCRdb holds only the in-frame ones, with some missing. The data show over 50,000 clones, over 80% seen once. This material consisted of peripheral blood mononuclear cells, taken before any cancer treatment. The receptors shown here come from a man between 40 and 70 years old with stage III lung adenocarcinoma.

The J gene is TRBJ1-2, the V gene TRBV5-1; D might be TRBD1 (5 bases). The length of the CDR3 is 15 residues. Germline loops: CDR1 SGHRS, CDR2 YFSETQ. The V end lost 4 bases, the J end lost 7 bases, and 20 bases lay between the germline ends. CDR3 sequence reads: CASSTAGYSKSGYTF. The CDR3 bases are TGCGCCAGCAGCACCGCAGGGTATTCGAAGTCTGGCTACACCTTC.

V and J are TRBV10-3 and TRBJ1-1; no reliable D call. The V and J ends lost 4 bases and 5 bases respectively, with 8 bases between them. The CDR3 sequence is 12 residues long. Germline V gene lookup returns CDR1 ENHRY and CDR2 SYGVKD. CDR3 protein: CAISVTRTEAFF. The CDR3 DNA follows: TGTGCCATCAGTGTGACGCGTACTGAAGCTTTCTTT.

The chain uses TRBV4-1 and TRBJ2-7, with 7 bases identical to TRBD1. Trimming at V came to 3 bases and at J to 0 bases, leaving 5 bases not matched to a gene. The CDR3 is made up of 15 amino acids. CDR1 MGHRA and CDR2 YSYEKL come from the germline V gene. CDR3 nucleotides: TGCGCCAGCAGCCATGAGACAGGGAGCTCCTACGAGCAGTACTTC. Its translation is CASSHETGSSYEQYF.

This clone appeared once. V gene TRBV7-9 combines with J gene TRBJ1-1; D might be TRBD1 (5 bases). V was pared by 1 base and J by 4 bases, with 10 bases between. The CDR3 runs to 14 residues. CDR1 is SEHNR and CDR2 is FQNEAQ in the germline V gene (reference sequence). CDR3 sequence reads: CASSLDGGGTEAFF. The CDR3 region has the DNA TGTGCCAGCAGCTTAGATGGCGGGGGCACTGAAGCTTTCTTT.

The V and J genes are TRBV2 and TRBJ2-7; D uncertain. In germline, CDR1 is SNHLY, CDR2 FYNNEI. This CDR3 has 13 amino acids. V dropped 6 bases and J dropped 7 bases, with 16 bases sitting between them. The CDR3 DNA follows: TGTGCCAGCAGATCGCTACCTATCCCTGAGCAGTACTTC. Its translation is CASRSLPIPEQYF.

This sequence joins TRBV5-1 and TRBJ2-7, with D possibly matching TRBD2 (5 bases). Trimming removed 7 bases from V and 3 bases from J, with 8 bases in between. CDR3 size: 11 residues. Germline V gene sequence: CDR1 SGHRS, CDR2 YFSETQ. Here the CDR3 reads CASAEGYEQYF. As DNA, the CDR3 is TGCGCCAGCGCCGAGGGCTACGAGCAGTACTTC.

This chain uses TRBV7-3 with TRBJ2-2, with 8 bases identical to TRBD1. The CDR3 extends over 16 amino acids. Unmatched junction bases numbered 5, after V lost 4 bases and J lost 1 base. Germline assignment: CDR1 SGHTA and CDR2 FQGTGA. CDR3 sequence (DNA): TGTGCCAGCAGCTATACAGGACAGGGGAACACCGGGGAGCTGTTTTTT. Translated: CASSYTGQGNTGELFF.

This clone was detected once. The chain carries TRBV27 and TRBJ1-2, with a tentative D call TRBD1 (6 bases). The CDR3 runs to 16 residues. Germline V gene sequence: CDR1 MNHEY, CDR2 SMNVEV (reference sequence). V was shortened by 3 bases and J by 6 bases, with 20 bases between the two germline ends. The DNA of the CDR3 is TGTGCCAGCAGTTTTAAAGTCGGGACATACCGGAATGGCTACACCTTC. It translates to CASSFKVGTYRNGYTF.

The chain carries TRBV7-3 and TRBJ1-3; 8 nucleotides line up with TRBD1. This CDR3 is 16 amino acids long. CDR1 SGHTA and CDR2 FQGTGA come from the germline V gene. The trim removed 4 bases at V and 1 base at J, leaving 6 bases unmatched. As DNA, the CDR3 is TGTGCCAGCAGCTCCCACAGGGGGAGGTCTGGAAACACCATATATTTT. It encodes CASSSHRGRSGNTIYF.

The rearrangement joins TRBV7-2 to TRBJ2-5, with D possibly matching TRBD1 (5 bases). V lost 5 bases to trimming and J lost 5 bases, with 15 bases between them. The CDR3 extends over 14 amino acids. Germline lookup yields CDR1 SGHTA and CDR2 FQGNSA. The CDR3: CASSPQGTAETQYF. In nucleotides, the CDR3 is TGTGCCAGCAGCCCCCAGGGAACTGCGGAGACCCAGTACTTC.

CDR3 protein: CASSLAAGGSSYEQYF. CDR3 nucleotides: TGTGCCAGCAGCTTAGCGGCGGGGGGGAGCTCCTACGAGCAGTACTTC. This sequence joins TRBV7-2 and TRBJ2-7; 9 bases match TRBD2. V trimming: 0 bases; J trimming: 0 bases; junction bases outside the gene matches: 3. Germline-derived CDR1 and CDR2 are SGHTA and FQGNSA. CDR3 length equals 16 residues.

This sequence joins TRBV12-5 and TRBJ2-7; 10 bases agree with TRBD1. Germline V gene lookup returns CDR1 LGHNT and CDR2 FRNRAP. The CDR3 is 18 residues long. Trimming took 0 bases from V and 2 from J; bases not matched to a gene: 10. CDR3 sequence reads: CASGLVVDLDRGAYEQYF. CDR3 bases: TGTGCTAGTGGTTTGGTAGTGGACTTGGACAGGGGGGCCTACGAGCAGTACTTC.

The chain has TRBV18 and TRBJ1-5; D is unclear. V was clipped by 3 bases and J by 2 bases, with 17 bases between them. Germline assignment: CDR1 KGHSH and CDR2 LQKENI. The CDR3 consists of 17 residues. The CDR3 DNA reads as TGTGCCAGCTCACCCGTGGACCTTCGGACGGGCAATCAGCCCCAGCATTTT. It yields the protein CASSPVDLRTGNQPQHF. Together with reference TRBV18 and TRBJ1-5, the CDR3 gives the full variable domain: NAGVMQNPRHLVRRRGQEARLRCSPMKGHSHVYWYRQLPEEGLKFMVYLQKENIIDESGMPKERFSAEFPKEGPSILRIQQVVRGDSAAYFCASSPVDLRTGNQPQHFGDGTRLSIL.